This is a list of T cell receptor beta chains from one sample in a study of blood T cell repertoires in COVID-19. Profiled with immunoSEQ multiplex PCR; TCRdb holds only in-frame clones, not every one. There are tens of thousands of clones in the sample; 82% occur only once, and around 14% lies in the top ten. What was sequenced was peripheral blood. These receptors were obtained from a human donor with acute or convalescent COVID-19. The donor label of this sample is uncertain. Both conserved end residues are part of each CDR3. D genes are given only for firm matches. A clone size is listed for some rows: how often the clone was seen (once, few, many), or a class if it is expanded.

TRBJ1-6	TRBV11-2	-	-	CASSLGSDSPLHF	TGTGCCAGCAGCTTAGGAAGCGATTCACCCCTCCACTTT
TRBJ1-3	TRBV2	few	-	CASSENWRVLGNTIYF	TGTGCCAGCAGTGAAAATTGGAGGGTTCTGGGAAACACCATATATTTT
TRBJ1-2	TRBV4-3	-	-	CASSQEGAGGKYGYTF	TGCGCCAGCAGCCAAGAAGGAGCTGGAGGGAAGTATGGCTACACCTTC
TRBJ2-3	TRBV11-3	-	TRBD2	CASSPGTKDTQYF	TGTGCCAGCAGCCCAGGGACTAAAGATACGCAGTATTTT
TRBJ2-7	TRBV7-3	-	TRBD2	CASSSGLAGDEQYF	TGTGCCAGCAGCTCCGGACTAGCAGGCGACGAGCAGTACTTC
TRBJ2-3	TRBV19	-	TRBD1	CASSIGEGGRTDTQYF	TGTGCCAGTAGTATCGGCGAAGGGGGCCGGACAGATACGCAGTATTTT
TRBJ1-2	TRBV10-3	-	TRBD1	CATTGQRNGYTF	TGTGCCACCACGGGACAGAGGAATGGCTACACCTTC
TRBJ2-7	TRBV11-2	-	TRBD1	CASSPGQLSYEQYF	TGTGCCAGCAGCCCGGGACAGTTAAGCTACGAGCAGTACTTC
TRBJ2-1	TRBV5-1	-	TRBD1	CASSPGTGGVEQFF	TGCGCCAGCAGCCCCGGGACAGGGGGCGTTGAGCAGTTCTTC
TRBJ1-1	TRBV6-2/TRBV6-3	-	-	CASSYVGGEAFF	TGTGCCAGCAGTTACGTCGGAGGTGAAGCTTTCTTT
TRBJ1-2	TRBV7-2	-	-	CASSFGRVYGYTF	TGTGCCAGCAGCTTTGGGCGGGTCTATGGCTACACCTTC
TRBJ2-5	TRBV18	once	-	CASSPPMKRETQYF	TGTGCCAGCTCACCACCGATGAAGAGGGAGACCCAGTACTTC
TRBJ2-2	TRBV30	-	-	CAWTPNPSTGELFF	TGTGCCTGGACGCCCAACCCCAGCACCGGGGAGCTGTTTTTT
TRBJ2-7	TRBV6-2/TRBV6-3	-	-	CASSYVRGLTPGYEQYF	TGTGCCAGCAGTTACGTCCGGGGACTTACACCCGGCTACGAGCAGTACTTC
TRBJ1-6	TRBV7-9	-	-	CASTNNVQSYDAPLHF	TGTGCCAGCACCAACAACGTACAATCTTATGATGCACCCCTCCACTTT
TRBJ2-7	TRBV7-2	-	TRBD2	CASSVRTSAEQYF	TGTGCCAGCAGCGTTCGGACTAGCGCCGAGCAGTACTTC
TRBJ1-5	TRBV7-4	-	TRBD1	CASSLPGQGANQPQHF	TGTGCCAGCAGCCTACCGGGACAGGGGGCGAATCAGCCCCAGCATTTT
TRBJ1-2	TRBV5-4	-	TRBD1	CASSLTGGADGYTF	TGTGCCAGCAGCCTTACAGGGGGCGCAGATGGCTACACCTTC
TRBJ2-2	TRBV7-8	once	TRBD2	CASSSRLAGGPSNTGELFF	TGTGCCAGCAGCAGCAGACTAGCGGGGGGGCCCTCGAACACCGGGGAGCTGTTTTTT
TRBJ1-1	TRBV7-9	-	-	CASSLGAGEVTEAFF	TGTGCCAGCAGCTTAGGGGCCGGGGAAGTTACTGAAGCTTTCTTT
TRBJ2-1	TRBV5-8	-	-	CASSSTGLEQFF	TGTGCCAGCAGCTCTACAGGGTTAGAGCAGTTCTTC
TRBJ1-1	TRBV28	-	-	CASTLGGAGTEAFF	TGTGCCAGCACCTTAGGGGGGGCAGGTACTGAAGCTTTCTTT
TRBJ2-5	TRBV24-1	-	TRBD2	CATSDLASGTQETQYF	TGTGCCACCAGTGATTTGGCTAGCGGTACACAAGAGACCCAGTACTTC
TRBJ2-2	TRBV24-1	once	TRBD1	CATSDPGQGIAGELFF	TGTGCCACCAGTGACCCGGGACAGGGGATTGCCGGGGAGCTGTTTTTT
TRBJ1-6	TRBV7-2	-	-	CASSLEGYSYNSPLHF	TGTGCCAGCAGCTTAGAGGGGTACTCCTATAATTCACCCCTCCACTTT
TRBJ2-2	TRBV2	-	TRBD1	CASGGQGYTGELFF	TGTGCCAGTGGTGGACAGGGGTACACCGGGGAGCTGTTTTTT
TRBJ1-2	TRBV5-1	once	TRBD1	CASSLIQGAQGYTF	TGCGCCAGCAGCTTGATCCAGGGGGCTCAGGGCTACACCTTC
TRBJ2-3	TRBV5-4	-	TRBD1	CASSSGQGVAHTQYF	TGTGCCAGCAGCTCCGGACAGGGGGTGGCCCATACGCAGTATTTT
TRBJ2-4	TRBV11-3	few	TRBD1	CASSLRDRVYF	TGTGCCAGCAGCTTAAGGGACAGGGTGTACTTC
TRBJ2-7	TRBV5-8	-	TRBD2	CASSKESGLASEQYF	TGTGCCAGCAGCAAAGAATCGGGACTAGCGTCCGAGCAGTACTTC
TRBJ2-2	TRBV5-1	-	-	CASSLDLRGLAELFF	TGCGCCAGCAGCTTGGACCTCAGGGGTCTTGCGGAGCTGTTTTTT
TRBJ2-1	TRBV28	-	TRBD2	CASRVPGLDPHEQFF	TGTGCCAGCAGGGTCCCGGGACTAGATCCCCATGAGCAGTTCTTC
TRBJ1-1	TRBV15	-	TRBD1	CATSMGDRVWAFF	TGTGCCACCAGCATGGGGGACAGGGTTTGGGCTTTCTTT
TRBJ2-7	TRBV27	-	TRBD2	CASSRGDLSYEQYF	TGTGCCAGCAGTCGGGGGGATCTCTCCTACGAGCAGTACTTC
TRBJ2-1	TRBV13	-	-	CASSFVSRYNEQFF	TGTGCCAGCAGCTTTGTGTCCAGATACAATGAGCAGTTCTTC
TRBJ1-6	TRBV18	few	-	CASSSLGDNSPLHF	TGTGCCAGCTCATCCCTGGGAGATAATTCACCCCTCCACTTT
TRBJ1-1	TRBV29-1	-	TRBD1	CSVDTGGTKAAMGAFF	TGCAGCGTTGATACAGGGGGCACCAAAGCCGCGATGGGGGCTTTCTTT
TRBJ2-5	TRBV11-2	-	TRBD2	CASRGLRGGRRQETQYF	TGTGCCAGCCGCGGGCTGCGGGGGGGGAGGAGGCAAGAGACCCAGTACTTC
TRBJ1-4	TRBV28	once	TRBD1	CASRRGQGNEKLFF	TGTGCCAGCCGAAGAGGACAGGGTAATGAAAAACTGTTTTTT
TRBJ1-5	TRBV6-6	-	TRBD1	CASSHRQGANQPQHF	TGTGCCAGCAGTCACCGACAGGGGGCAAATCAGCCCCAGCATTTT
TRBJ1-1	TRBV3-1/TRBV3-2	-	-	CASSQGPGRQGAFF	TGTGCCAGCAGCCAAGGGCCAGGGCGCCAGGGCGCTTTCTTT
TRBJ2-5	TRBV5-1	-	-	CASSVGAGGGKTQYF	TGCGCCAGCAGCGTCGGTGCAGGGGGAGGAAAGACCCAGTACTTC
TRBJ1-1	TRBV19	few	TRBD1	CASSKYGTEGINTEAFF	TGTGCCAGTAGTAAATACGGGACAGAGGGAATAAACACTGAAGCTTTCTTT